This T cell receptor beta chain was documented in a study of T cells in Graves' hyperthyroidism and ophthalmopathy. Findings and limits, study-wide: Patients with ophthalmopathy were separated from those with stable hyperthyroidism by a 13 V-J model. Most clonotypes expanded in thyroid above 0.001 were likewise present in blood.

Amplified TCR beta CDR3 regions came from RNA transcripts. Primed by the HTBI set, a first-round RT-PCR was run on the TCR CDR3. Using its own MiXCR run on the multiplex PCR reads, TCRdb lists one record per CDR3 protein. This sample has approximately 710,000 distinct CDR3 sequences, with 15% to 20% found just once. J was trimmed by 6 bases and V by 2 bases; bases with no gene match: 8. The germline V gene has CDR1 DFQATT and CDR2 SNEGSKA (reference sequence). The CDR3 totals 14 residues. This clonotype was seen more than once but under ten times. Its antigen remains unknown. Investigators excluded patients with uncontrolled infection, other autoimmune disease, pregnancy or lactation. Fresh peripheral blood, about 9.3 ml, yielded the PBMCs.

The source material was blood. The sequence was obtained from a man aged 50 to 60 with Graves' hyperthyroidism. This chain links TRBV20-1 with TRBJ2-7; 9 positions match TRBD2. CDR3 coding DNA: TGCAGTGCTAGACGCGCGGGAGGGACCGGCGAGCAGTACTTC. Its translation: CSARRAGGTGEQYF.